This entry features one T cell receptor (beta chain) sequence. What it recognizes is unknown. This sample was included in a study of TIL therapy for anti-PD-1-resistant metastatic lung cancer. CDR1 is SGHRS, CDR2 YFSETQ, per germline. Trimming cost V 7 bases and J 2 bases, with 16 bases left between them. This CDR3 has 15 amino acids. The immunoSEQ assay was v3. Assay used: immunoSEQ multiplex PCR; TCRdb lists only in-frame clones, some missing. The table has over 6,000 clones, over 65% seen once. Time point specified: pre-treatment sample, taken before nivolumab and TIL therapy. The tumor samples were excised metastases, mostly pleural nodules or supraclavicular lymph nodes. Study findings and constraints: Compared with baseline intratumoral T cells, expanded TIL cultures were more clonal and less diverse (around 5.9% vs 31%). Many TIL product clones were absent from baseline tumor, suggesting clonal contraction.

Here the sequenced sample was tumor tissue, taken at baseline. This clonotype was obtained from a person between 25 and 79 years old with non-small cell lung cancer. The chain is built from TRBV5-1 and TRBJ2-1; tentative D call: TRBD1 (7 bases). The CDR3 nucleotides are TGCGCCAGCGTTATCGCGGGACAGACCTACAATGAGCAGTTCTTC. The encoded protein is CASVIAGQTYNEQFF.